This TCR beta chain was documented in a study of shared clonotypes between healthy human individuals. V lost 2 bases, J lost 5 bases, and 19 bases lay in between. Germline lookup yields CDR1 SGDLS and CDR2 YYNGEE. CDR3 size: 16 residues. Comment on this clone: In the same sample, other DNA sequences code for this CDR3.

Data came from immunoSEQ multiplex PCR; TCRdb stores just in-frame clones and leaves some out. Found here are under 1,100,000 clones, approximately 80% of them singletons; the top ten hold more than 0.55%. V usage is TRBV9 and J usage is TRBJ2-5; the D gene is possibly TRBD2 (7 bases). The sample comprised memory CD4+ T cells from PBMCs. The subset was: CD45RA-negative fraction. The origin of this receptor is a man between 18 and 29 years old in good health. Some clones in this sample may be carry-over from other donors' samples. Here the CDR3 DNA reads TGTGCCAGCAGCGTGAGCGGCGGGGGCTCAGGGGAGACCCAGTACTTC. Translated: CASSVSGGGSGETQYF.